This TCR beta chain appears in the sequencing data of a study of cytomegalovirus exposure and HLA in healthy donors (dated by TCRdb to the late 2010s). For the wider study: According to an earlier analysis of a few hundred of the donors, roughly 180 million T cells yielded 95 million to 140 million unique TCR beta sequences and about 280 Gb of sequence data. An early release covering about 600 HLA-typed donors comprised approximately 290 gigabases of sequencing data and 85 million or so unique TCR sequences. Among the roughly 400 genotyped donors, more than 70% belonged to the genetic ancestry cluster associated with self-reported Caucasian donors. The study aimed to test whether signatures of past pathogen exposure could be identified by cataloging public T cell receptors. The study profiled the T cell repertoires of 500 to 800 subjects by immunosequencing and related them to cytomegalovirus serostatus. Along with the approximately 650-subject first cohort, a separate validation cohort of over a hundred different subjects was used. The study combined high-throughput TCR immunosequencing, statistical association of individual TCRs with disease status, and machine learning to predict cytomegalovirus infection status. A later analysis re-analyzed previously published TCR beta repertoires from 660 or so donors and added high-resolution HLA genotyping to study TCR occurrence patterns. Rather than using new phenotypic data, the later analysis identified candidate immune exposures from TCR beta sequences and from how often those sequences occurred across donors. In an earlier analysis of roughly 600 of the donors, high-throughput TCR beta sequencing was used to judge whether each TCR beta V gene segment behaved as functional or pseudogenic. Donor age, sex, ethnicity and CMV serostatus were compiled together with the repertoire data. A later genetic analysis took genome-wide SNP genotypes for about 65% of the roughly 670 donors and used that subset as a discovery cohort. All discovery cohort repertoires had been generated on a single sequencing platform. Class I and class II HLA loci were covered by the typing at four-digit resolution. Typing coverage differed by locus: A, B, C, DRB1 and DQB1 were typed in roughly 620-630 donors, DQA1 in 522, DPA1 in approximately 610, and DPB1 in 400 to 480. A handful of DR-DQ haplotypes were handled as single units for association and clustering because linkage in the cohort was strong. Across 300 to 400 genotyped donors of the cohort, an average of about 240,000 unique TCR beta nucleotide sequences per donor were sequenced, and 15% to 20% of those sequences were non-productive. Study-wide conclusions, independent of this receptor: It was suggested by the authors that the approach could potentially be generalized to other disease states and immunological phenotypes. Compared with equally common non-associated chains, HLA-associated TCR beta chains in a later analysis were more clonally expanded and had lower generation probabilities. Three of the identified cytomegalovirus-associated TCR beta chains were confirmed in vitro to be specific for cytomegalovirus antigens. Only TCR beta chains were sequenced in this cohort, and the absence of alpha or paired-chain data limited detectable features. While some public TCRs were present in many individuals, most TCR sequences turned up only very rarely across donors. A later analysis associated about 17,000 TCR beta sequences with specific HLA alleles at a false discovery rate of 0.05. In both the original and validation cohorts, the classifier was reported to diagnose cytomegalovirus status with high specificity and sensitivity. A further reported finding was that TCR beta sequences accurately predicted the HLA-A and HLA-B alleles for most subjects in the first cohort. Sequencing depth was assumed to be roughly uniform across donors in the presence/absence analyses, though that assumption may not hold. Because counts were too low, about 18 rarely observed V segments, including chromosome 9 orphons, were excluded from the earlier analysis of several hundred of the donors. According to a later genetic analysis, donors in an Asian-associated ancestry cluster had fewer N-insertions in productive TCRs than the approximately 670-donor mean. Several of the top co-occurrence clusters appeared to be linked to parvovirus B19, influenza, CMV and Epstein-Barr virus, according to a later analysis. CMV serostatus was the only immune exposure information available for the cohort. In a later analysis, the rate of TCR association differed among HLA loci, with DRB1 alleles having the most associated TCRs and HLA-C alleles having the fewest. Because the 87-base-pair reads could not distinguish some IMGT-functional V segments, including TRBV6-2 and TRBV6-3, those segments were excluded. Strong co-occurrence of HLA alleles, especially DR and DQ, made assigning TCR associations to individual alleles difficult. A cluster of highly shared sequence variants was judged likely to represent a technical artifact of the sequencing pipeline. A total of 164 TCR beta chains were listed by the study as associated with cytomegalovirus. In an earlier analysis of about 600 of the donors, most TCR beta V segments appeared in productive rearrangements about 87% or about 30% of the time, broadly matching IMGT annotations. Most CMV-associated TCR beta chains appeared to be HLA-restricted in a later analysis, and the HLA associations seemed to be driven largely by CMV exposure. Because HLA typing was missing for some donors at each locus, association tests included only the typed subset. V-gene and J-gene trimming of TCR beta chains was associated with a missense DCLRE1C variant in a later genetic analysis, and the association was replicated in an independent cohort. Correlated functional status among segregating V segments might be attributable to linkage disequilibrium, but an unknown experimental factor could not be ruled out.

The cohort comprised 710 or so healthy bone marrow donors. Cohort members were all nominally healthy when sampled, although unrecorded immune exposures were likely present. The donor tested CMV seronegative, placing the donor among the 350 to 400 seronegative members of the cohort. Every donor gave a peripheral blood sample, and the peripheral blood mononuclear cells from that sample were used for TCR beta sequencing. The Qiagen DNeasy Blood Extraction Kit was used to extract genomic DNA from the blood cell samples. The CDR3 spans 12 residues, from the cysteine through the phenylalanine. Kept here is only the CDR3 DNA, which spans 36 bases and is read in frame from base 1. From a lookup of the germline V gene, CDR1 and CDR2 are LGHNT and FRNRAP. V is pared back by 9 bases and J by 4 bases, with 12 bases lying between the germline termini. To note about this clone: It has no known antigen specificity.

Library creation used the immunoSEQ multiplex PCR assay. The multiplex PCR relied on a mix of 60 forward primers for TCR Vbeta segments and 13 reverse primers for TCR Jbeta segments. Amplification of the CDR3 region of rearranged TCR beta genes was performed with a multiplex PCR assay on genomic DNA. Amplified TCR beta libraries were sequenced as 87-base-pair reads on the Illumina HiSeq System. The source study handled its data this way. A later analysis tallied around 82 million unique TCR beta chains across the approximately 670 repertoires, and some 12 million of those chains were shared by two or more donors. A nearest-neighbor algorithm error-corrected the raw reads and collapsed the reads into unique sequences, merging closely related sequences to remove PCR and sequencing errors. CDR3 sequences were aligned to IMGT reference sequences to assign V, D and J gene segments. For a sequence to be retained, a match of at least six nucleotides was required to both a V gene segment and a J gene segment. Rearrangements were classified as productive when the CDR3 lacked stop codons and remained in frame with V and J, and all other rearrangements were classified as non-productive. CDR3 was defined according to IMGT convention as the region running from the second conserved V-encoded cysteine to the conserved J-encoded phenylalanine. The earlier analysis of approximately 590 of the donors excluded any sequence lacking an unambiguous match to a single V gene segment. In an earlier analysis of several hundred of the donors, V segments were called functional above 56.7% productive rearrangements and were called segregating when the between-donor standard deviation exceeded 5%. A statistical classification framework was built for diagnosing cytomegalovirus status from the catalog of TCR beta chain sequences. In a later analysis, V and J genes were assigned by comparing TCR nucleotide sequences against IMGT/GENE-DB human TR gene sequences. A later analysis assigned CDR3 sequences and most-parsimonious VDJ recombination scenarios with the TCRdist pipeline. In a later analysis, each TCR beta chain was defined by its CDR3 amino acid sequence together with its V-gene family, and reads without a unique V-gene family were excluded. A later analysis removed 592 highly shared, low-generation-probability nucleotide sequences to deal with suspected cross-contamination and a sequencing artifact. For each public chain, a later analysis derived a clonal expansion index from normalized ranks of inferred template counts within each repertoire. In a later analysis, generation probabilities were computed with a VDJ recombination model fitted to out-of-frame rearrangements, and the resulting probabilities were checked against IGoR. In a later analysis, hypergeometric tests were used to score TCR-TCR, TCR-HLA and TCR-CMV co-occurrence, with a repertoire-size bias correction applied to TCR pairs. A later analysis estimated false discovery rates by permuting HLA or CMV assignments 20 times. In a later analysis, co-occurring TCRs were grouped with DBSCAN, and TCRdist sequence similarity was added when clustering was performed within HLA-allele-positive subsets. Repertoires with fewer than 30,000 or more than 120,000 public chains were left out of co-occurrence clustering, as were about five repertoires with anomalous nucleotide sharing. The source is immuneACCESS, and TCRdb retained only in-frame sequences with V and J called. Part of the clones is not carried over; for the studies checked, unresolved V genes explain less than half of this, and the remainder is unexplained. V and J calls and clone size come straight from that table; D and trimming were deduced from the DNA. The sample table records about 54,000 clones. Of the sample, approximately 7% is held by the ten largest clones.

Specimen: PBMCs. This receptor was taken from a woman in her thirties or forties in good health and CMV-seronegative. The sequence is built from TRBV12-5 and TRBJ1-1, with the D gene too uncertain to name. The sequenced DNA is TGTGCTAGCAAGGGAGTTGGCACTGAAGCTTTCTTT. Translated, it gives CASKGVGTEAFF.